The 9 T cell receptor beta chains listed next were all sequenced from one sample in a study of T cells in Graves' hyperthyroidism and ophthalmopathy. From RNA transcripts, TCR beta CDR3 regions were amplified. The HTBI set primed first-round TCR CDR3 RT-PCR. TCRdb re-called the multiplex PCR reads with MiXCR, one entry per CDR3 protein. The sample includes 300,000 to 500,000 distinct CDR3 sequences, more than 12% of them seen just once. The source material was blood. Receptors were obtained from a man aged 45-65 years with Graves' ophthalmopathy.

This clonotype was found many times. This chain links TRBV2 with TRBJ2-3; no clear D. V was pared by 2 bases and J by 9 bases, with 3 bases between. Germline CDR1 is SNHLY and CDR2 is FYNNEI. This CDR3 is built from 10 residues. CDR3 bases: TGTGCCAGCAGTGAATTGACGCAGTATTTT. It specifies CASSELTQYF.

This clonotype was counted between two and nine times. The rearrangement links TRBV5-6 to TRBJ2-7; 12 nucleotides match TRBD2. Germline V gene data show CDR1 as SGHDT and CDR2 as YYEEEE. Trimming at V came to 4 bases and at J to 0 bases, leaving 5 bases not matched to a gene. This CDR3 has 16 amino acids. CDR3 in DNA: TGTGCCAGCAGCGGGGGACTAGCGGGTTTCTCCTACGAGCAGTACTTC. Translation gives CASSGGLAGFSYEQYF. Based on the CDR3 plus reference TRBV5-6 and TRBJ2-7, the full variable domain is DAGVTQSPTHLIKTRGQQVTLRCSPKSGHDTVSWYQQALGQGPQFIFQYYEEEERQRGNFPDRFSGHQFPNYSSELNVNALLLGDSALYLCASSGGLAGFSYEQYFGPGTRLTVT.

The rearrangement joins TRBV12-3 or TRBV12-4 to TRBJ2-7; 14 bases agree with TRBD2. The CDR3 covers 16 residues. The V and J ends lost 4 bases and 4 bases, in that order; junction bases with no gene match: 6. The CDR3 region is CASSSGLAGVAYEQYF. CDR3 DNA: TGTGCCAGCAGTTCGGGACTAGCGGGAGTTGCGTACGAGCAGTACTTC.

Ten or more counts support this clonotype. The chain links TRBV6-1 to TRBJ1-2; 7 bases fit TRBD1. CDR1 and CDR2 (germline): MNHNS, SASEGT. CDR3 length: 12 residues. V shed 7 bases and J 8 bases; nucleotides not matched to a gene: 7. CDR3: CASKLQGGGYTF. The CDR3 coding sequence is TGTGCCAGCAAACTTCAGGGGGGAGGCTACACCTTC.

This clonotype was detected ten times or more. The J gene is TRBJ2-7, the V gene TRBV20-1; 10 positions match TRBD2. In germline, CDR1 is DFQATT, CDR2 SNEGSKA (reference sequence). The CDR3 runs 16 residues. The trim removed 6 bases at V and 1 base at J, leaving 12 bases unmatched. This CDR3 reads CSAADSPTSGSYEQYF. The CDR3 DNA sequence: TGCAGTGCGGCCGACAGTCCGACTAGCGGGTCCTACGAGCAGTACTTC.

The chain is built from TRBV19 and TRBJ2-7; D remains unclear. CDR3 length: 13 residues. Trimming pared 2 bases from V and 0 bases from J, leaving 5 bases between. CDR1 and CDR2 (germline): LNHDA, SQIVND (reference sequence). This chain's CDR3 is CASSIQDSYEQYF. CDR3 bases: TGTGCCAGTAGTATACAGGACTCCTACGAGCAGTACTTC.

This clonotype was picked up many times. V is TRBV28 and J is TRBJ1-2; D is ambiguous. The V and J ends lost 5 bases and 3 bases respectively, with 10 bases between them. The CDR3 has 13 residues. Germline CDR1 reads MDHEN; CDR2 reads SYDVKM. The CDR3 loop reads CASSRTGYYGYTF. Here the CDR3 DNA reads TGTGCCAGCAGTCGCACTGGGTACTATGGCTACACCTTC.

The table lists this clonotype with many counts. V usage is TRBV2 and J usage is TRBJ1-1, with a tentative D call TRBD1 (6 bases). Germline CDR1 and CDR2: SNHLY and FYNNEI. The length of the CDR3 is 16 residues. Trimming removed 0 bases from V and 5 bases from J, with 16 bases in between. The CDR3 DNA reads TGTGCCAGCAGTGAAGCGGGTGAGAGGGGGGGGACTGAAGCTTTCTTT. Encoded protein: CASSEAGERGGTEAFF.

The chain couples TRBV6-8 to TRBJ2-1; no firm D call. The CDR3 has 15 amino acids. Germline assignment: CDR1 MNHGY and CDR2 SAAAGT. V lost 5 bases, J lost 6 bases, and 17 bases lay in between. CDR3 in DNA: TGTGCCAGCAGTGTCCCCGTGGGCCGGTCCAATGAGCAGTTCTTC. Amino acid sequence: CASSVPVGRSNEQFF.